The rows below give T cell receptor beta chains drawn from one sample of a study of T-cell reconstitution after alpha-beta-depleted transplantation in children. TCRdb used MiXCR to reprocess the PCR reads, holding one entry per CDR3 protein. Of roughly 340,000 distinct CDR3 sequences in the sample, 15% to 20% were seen once. This material consisted of PBMCs, mostly from graft donor cells, taken 360 days after TCRalphabeta/CD19-depleted stem cell transplant. These receptors were taken from a male patient under 10 years old who had a stem cell transplant for acute lymphoblastic leukemia, so the T cells may come from the graft donor. Each CDR3 is given with its conserved first and last residue. D genes are given only for firm matches. Where a row states a size, it is once, few, many or the class of an expanded clone; other rows omit it.

DNA: TGTGCCAGCAGCTCAGGGACCCTCTGCTACGAGCAGTACTTC; CDR3: CASSSGTLCYEQYF; D: -; V: TRBV7-1; J: TRBJ2-7; size: -
DNA: TGTGCCAGCAGGGCAGGGCAAGAGACCCAGTTCTTC; CDR3: CASRAGQETQFF; D: -; V: TRBV28; J: TRBJ2-1; size: -
DNA: TGTGCCAGCAGCTTTTACCTAGCGGGGAGCTCCTACAATGAGCAGTTCTTC; CDR3: CASSFYLAGSSYNEQFF; D: TRBD2; V: TRBV7-9; J: TRBJ2-1; size: -
DNA: TGCAGCGTAAGGACTAGCGGGAGGTACGAGCAGTACTTC; CDR3: CSVRTSGRYEQYF; D: TRBD2; V: TRBV29-1; J: TRBJ2-7; size: few
DNA: TGCGCCAGCAGCTTGGTCCCACAGGAGTACAATGAGCAGTTCTTC; CDR3: CASSLVPQEYNEQFF; D: -; V: TRBV5-1; J: TRBJ2-1; size: few
DNA: TGTGCTAGCAGCTGGGCTAGCGGGATTGCCGGGGAGCTGTTTTTT; CDR3: CASSWASGIAGELFF; D: TRBD2; V: TRBV7-7; J: TRBJ2-2; size: few
DNA: TGTGCCAGCAGCTTAGGACTACAGGGTCATACGCAGTATTTT; CDR3: CASSLGLQGHTQYF; D: -; V: TRBV7-9; J: TRBJ2-3; size: -
DNA: TGTGCCAGCAGCCCCAATCAGCCCCAGCATTTT; CDR3: CASSPNQPQHF; D: -; V: TRBV28; J: TRBJ1-5; size: few
DNA: TGTGCCACCAGCAGAGGAGGGCAGCAGGGTAGGAATTCACCCCTCCACTTT; CDR3: CATSRGGQQGRNSPLHF; D: -; V: TRBV15; J: TRBJ1-6; size: few
DNA: TGTGCCAGTAGACTGGACAGGGGAGGAAGTAGGAACACTGAAGCTTTCTTT; CDR3: CASRLDRGGSRNTEAFF; D: TRBD1; V: TRBV27; J: TRBJ1-1; size: -
DNA: TGTGCCAGCAGCTTAGATCCCAGGGCCACCGGGGAGCTGTTTTTT; CDR3: CASSLDPRATGELFF; D: -; V: TRBV13; J: TRBJ2-2; size: -
DNA: TGTGCCAGCAGCTTAGAAAGACTAGCGGGAGGGGCCTACAATGAGCAGTTCTTC; CDR3: CASSLERLAGGAYNEQFF; D: TRBD2; V: TRBV7-6; J: TRBJ2-1; size: -
DNA: TGTGCCAGCAGCTCCGTAGCGGGAGATCTTTACAATGAGCAGTTCTTC; CDR3: CASSSVAGDLYNEQFF; D: TRBD2; V: TRBV7-9; J: TRBJ2-1; size: many
DNA: TGCAGCGTTGGGGCGGGAGCAAGGAGCACAGATACGCAGTATTTT; CDR3: CSVGAGARSTDTQYF; D: TRBD2; V: TRBV29-1; J: TRBJ2-3; size: -
DNA: TGCGCCAGCAGCCAAGATAATAGTGGTTCCTACGAGCAGTACTTC; CDR3: CASSQDNSGSYEQYF; D: -; V: TRBV4-3; J: TRBJ2-7; size: few
DNA: TGTGCCAGCGAACAGGGGGCCTACAATGAGCAGTTCTTC; CDR3: CASEQGAYNEQFF; D: TRBD1; V: TRBV5-6; J: TRBJ2-1; size: many
DNA: TGTGCCAGCAGCCAAGAGGCAATAAATGGTTCACCCCTCCACTTT; CDR3: CASSQEAINGSPLHF; D: -; V: TRBV3-1; J: TRBJ1-6; size: -
DNA: TGCGCCAGCAGCTTGGAGAGCGGGAGAAAGTACAATGAGCAGTTCTTC; CDR3: CASSLESGRKYNEQFF; D: TRBD2; V: TRBV5-1; J: TRBJ2-1; size: -
DNA: TGTGCCAGCCGTCCCGGGGCGTTGCAAGAGACCCAGTACTTC; CDR3: CASRPGALQETQYF; D: -; V: TRBV12-3/TRBV12-4; J: TRBJ2-5; size: -
DNA: TGCGCCAGCAGCAACGGGGCAGGGGGCAGAGCCAAAAACATTCAGTACTTC; CDR3: CASSNGAGGRAKNIQYF; D: TRBD1; V: TRBV4-3; J: TRBJ2-4; size: -
DNA: TGCGCCAGCAGCCAAGATTTTCGCGGGAGAGGGGAGCTGTTTTTT; CDR3: CASSQDFRGRGELFF; D: TRBD2; V: TRBV4-3; J: TRBJ2-2; size: -
DNA: TGTGCCAGCAGTGAGGCCCGGGCGACAGTCGGCCCAGATACGCAGTATTTT; CDR3: CASSEARATVGPDTQYF; D: -; V: TRBV6-1; J: TRBJ2-3; size: -
DNA: TGTGCCAGCAGCCAAGGCCGCTTCGGACAGCTAAGCCGCTCCTACAATGAGCAGTTCTTC; CDR3: CASSQGRFGQLSRSYNEQFF; D: -; V: TRBV14; J: TRBJ2-1; size: -
DNA: TGCGCCAGCAGCTTAAACTGGAATGAGCAGTTCTTC; CDR3: CASSLNWNEQFF; D: -; V: TRBV5-1; J: TRBJ2-1; size: many
DNA: TGTGCCAGCAGTTTATTCGGGACCGGGGCCAACGTCCTGACTTTC; CDR3: CASSLFGTGANVLTF; D: -; V: TRBV27; J: TRBJ2-6; size: few
DNA: TGTGCCATCAGGGGACTAGCCCCATCTCTACATGATGAGCAGTTCTTC; CDR3: CAIRGLAPSLHDEQFF; D: TRBD2; V: TRBV10-3; J: TRBJ2-1; size: many
DNA: TGCGCCAGCAGCTTGGGCCTAGCGGGGGGTTACAATGAGCAGTTCTTC; CDR3: CASSLGLAGGYNEQFF; D: TRBD2; V: TRBV5-1; J: TRBJ2-1; size: many
DNA: TGTGCCAGCAGCCGGACTAGCGGGGGAAACAATGAGCAGTTCTTC; CDR3: CASSRTSGGNNEQFF; D: TRBD2; V: TRBV28; J: TRBJ2-1; size: few
DNA: TGCGCCAGCAGCCCGGGACAGAATGAAAAACTGTTTTTT; CDR3: CASSPGQNEKLFF; D: TRBD1; V: TRBV5-1; J: TRBJ1-4; size: few
DNA: TGTGCCAGCACCACCCGACAAAAAATGATGACAGATACGCAGTATTTT; CDR3: CASTTRQKMMTDTQYF; D: -; V: TRBV25-1; J: TRBJ2-3; size: -
DNA: TGTGCCAGCAGACCAGACAGGAACCAAGAGACCCAGTACTTC; CDR3: CASRPDRNQETQYF; D: -; V: TRBV7-9; J: TRBJ2-5; size: few
DNA: TGCAGCGTTGACAGGGTTAACTATGGCTACACCTTC; CDR3: CSVDRVNYGYTF; D: -; V: TRBV29-1; J: TRBJ1-2; size: -
DNA: TGTGCCAGCAGTGGCTCCCTAGCGGGACAGTACAATGAGCAGTTCTTC; CDR3: CASSGSLAGQYNEQFF; D: TRBD2; V: TRBV28; J: TRBJ2-1; size: -
DNA: TGCGCCAGCAGCGCGGGACTAGCCTCCGGGGAGCTGTTTTTT; CDR3: CASSAGLASGELFF; D: TRBD2; V: TRBV5-1; J: TRBJ2-2; size: few
DNA: TGTGCCAGCAGTTACGGCGGGGGACCGGAGACCCAGTACTTC; CDR3: CASSYGGGPETQYF; D: TRBD2; V: TRBV6-5; J: TRBJ2-5; size: -
DNA: TGTGCCAGCAGTTTGCCCTACAGGGCCGGGGAGCTGTTTTTT; CDR3: CASSLPYRAGELFF; D: -; V: TRBV28; J: TRBJ2-2; size: many
DNA: TGTGCCAGCAGCTTTGGACTAGCGAGCCCCTACGAGCAGTACTTC; CDR3: CASSFGLASPYEQYF; D: TRBD2; V: TRBV7-2; J: TRBJ2-7; size: -
DNA: TGTGCCAGCAGCCTAGCGGGAGGGCTTTCTTTTGCACTAGCCAAAAACATTCAGTACTTC; CDR3: CASSLAGGLSFALAKNIQYF; D: TRBD2; V: TRBV7-2; J: TRBJ2-4; size: -